This T cell receptor (beta chain) came from a study of T-cell reconstitution after alpha-beta-depleted transplantation in children. Study-wide results and caveats: At the one-year point after transplant, T-cell counts and TCRbeta diversity were found to come mostly from T cells that had been newly produced. Some patients' high day-60 TCRbeta diversity was attributed to recipient cells surviving conditioning. About two months after transplant, alpha-beta T cells reportedly came from several hundred expanded graft clones.

Note on this clonotype: The antigen is not known.

As it was prepared, the TCRbeta library received unique molecular identifiers. TCRdb recomputed calls from the PCR reads with MiXCR, one row per CDR3 protein. The sample lists more than 400,000 distinct CDR3 sequences, approximately 10% occurring once. CDR1 is SGHTA and CDR2 is FQGNSA in the germline V gene. The CDR3 loop spans 17 amino acids. V trimming: 3 bases; J trimming: 1 base; junction bases outside the gene matches: 8. Sample: PBMCs, mostly from graft donor cells, taken 180 days after TCRalphabeta/CD19-depleted stem cell transplant. V is TRBV7-2 and J is TRBJ2-3, with 9 positions matching TRBD2. The sequence was collected from a female patient between 2 and 15 years old who had a stem cell transplant for aplastic anemia, so the T cells may come from the graft donor. CDR3: CASSFRARTSGTDTQYF. The CDR3 region has the DNA TGTGCCAGCAGCTTCCGGGCCCGGACTAGCGGCACAGATACGCAGTATTTT.